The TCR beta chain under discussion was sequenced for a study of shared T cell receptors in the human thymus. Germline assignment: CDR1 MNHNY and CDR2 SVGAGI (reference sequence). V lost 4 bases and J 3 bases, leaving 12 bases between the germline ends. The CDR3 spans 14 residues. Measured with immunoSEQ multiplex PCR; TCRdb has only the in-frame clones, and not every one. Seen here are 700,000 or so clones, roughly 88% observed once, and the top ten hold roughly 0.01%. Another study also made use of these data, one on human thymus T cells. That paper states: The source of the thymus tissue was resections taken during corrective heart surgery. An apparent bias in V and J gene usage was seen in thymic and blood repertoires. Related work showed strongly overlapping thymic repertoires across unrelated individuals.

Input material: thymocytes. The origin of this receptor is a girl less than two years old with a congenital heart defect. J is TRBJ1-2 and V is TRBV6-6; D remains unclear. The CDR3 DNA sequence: TGTGCCAGCAGTTCGGAGGAGTGGGACTATGGCTACACCTTC. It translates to CASSSEEWDYGYTF.